One sample yielded the 20 T cell receptor beta chains listed below, sequenced in a study of blood T cell repertoires in COVID-19. Repertoires were generated with immunoSEQ multiplex PCR, while TCRdb's copy carries only in-frame clones and drops some. The sample has 200,000 to 250,000 clones, more than 80% seen once. Sequencing was done on a sample of PBMCs or T cells enriched from blood (not recorded which). All receptors derive from a man in his fifties who had been exposed to COVID-19.

The rearrangement uses TRBV28 and TRBJ1-2, with D unclear. This CDR3 spans 11 amino acids. V lost 6 bases to trimming and J lost 9 bases, with 11 bases between them. Germline CDR1 and CDR2: MDHEN and SYDVKM. This CDR3 is CASSEQLRYTF. CDR3 nucleotides: TGTGCCAGCAGCGAACAGTTGCGCTACACCTTC.

The chain has TRBV11-2 and TRBJ1-2, with TRBD1 matching 7 bases. Unmatched junction bases numbered 8, after V lost 5 bases and J lost 2 bases. Germline-derived CDR1 and CDR2 are SGHAT and FQNNGV. This CDR3 comprises 15 residues. The CDR3 here is CASSGPGTDNYGYTF. Written as DNA, the CDR3 is TGTGCCAGCAGCGGACCCGGGACAGACAACTATGGCTACACCTTC.

The V call is TRBV3-1 (or the pseudogene TRBV3-2), the J call TRBJ1-2, with TRBD1 identical over 9 bases. Germline V lookup: CDR1 LGHDT, CDR2 YNNKEL (reference sequence). Trimming at V came to 3 bases and at J to 8 bases, leaving 7 bases not matched to a gene. The CDR3 has 14 amino acids. CDR3 nucleotides: TGTGCCAGCAGCCAGACCGGGACAGGGCAGGGCTACACCTTC. Translating gives CASSQTGTGQGYTF.

The chain links TRBV27 to TRBJ1-1; D is unresolved. This CDR3 is 13 amino acids long. Germline lookup yields CDR1 MNHEY and CDR2 SMNVEV (reference sequence). V was cut by 3 bases and J by 1 base, with 6 bases left in between. CDR3 sequence: CASSFYRNTEAFF. As DNA, the CDR3 is TGTGCCAGCAGTTTCTACAGGAACACTGAAGCTTTCTTT.

The chain uses TRBV10-3 and TRBJ1-3; D ambiguous. Germline CDR1 and CDR2: ENHRY and SYGVKD. V lost 4 bases to trimming and J lost 0 bases, with 7 bases between them. This CDR3 is built from 14 residues. The CDR3 loop is CAISAQISGNTIYF. As DNA, the CDR3 is TGTGCCATCAGTGCCCAGATCTCTGGAAACACCATATATTTT.

The V and J genes are TRBV28 and TRBJ1-3; D is uncertain. Germline assignment: CDR1 MDHEN and CDR2 SYDVKM. Deletions cut 5 bases from V and 0 bases from J, with 11 bases between. This CDR3 comprises 15 residues. Here the CDR3 reads CASSGWALSGNTIYF. The CDR3 nucleotides read TGTGCCAGCAGTGGCTGGGCCCTCTCTGGAAACACCATATATTTT.

The rearrangement uses TRBV9 and TRBJ2-2; D perhaps matches TRBD2 (5 bases). V dropped 1 base and J dropped 1 base, with 14 bases sitting between them. Germline loops: CDR1 SGDLS, CDR2 YYNGEE. The CDR3 totals 17 residues. CDR3 DNA sequence: TGTGCCAGCAGCGTATCAACGAGAGGGTTGAACACCGGGGAGCTGTTTTTT. Its protein product is CASSVSTRGLNTGELFF.

The V and J genes are TRBV7-9 and TRBJ2-2, with no clear D. CDR1 is SEHNR, CDR2 FQNEAQ, per germline (reference sequence). The CDR3 consists of 12 residues. V lost 5 bases and J 2 bases, leaving 3 bases between the germline ends. The CDR3 DNA reads as TGTGCCAGCAGCCCTAACACCGGGGAGCTGTTTTTT. Translation: CASSPNTGELFF.

This chain links TRBV6-1 with TRBJ1-6; no clear D gene. Trimming pared 1 base from V and 0 bases from J, leaving 7 bases between. The CDR3 length is 16 residues. Germline V lookup: CDR1 MNHNS, CDR2 SASEGT. CDR3 region: CASSEVRSSYNSPLHF. The CDR3 nucleotides read TGTGCCAGCAGTGAAGTTAGGAGCTCCTATAATTCACCCCTCCACTTT.

The chain recombines TRBV2 with TRBJ1-6; 7 positions agree with TRBD1. V dropped 5 bases and J dropped 7; count of bases not matched to a gene: 5. CDR1 is SNHLY and CDR2 is FYNNEI in the germline V gene. CDR3 size: 14 residues. In nucleotides, the CDR3 is TGTGCCAGCAGTTTGGACAGGTCAAATTCACCCCTCCACTTT. It encodes CASSLDRSNSPLHF.

For the CDR3, the DNA is TGTGCCAGCAGCGTACGCGCGGGGGGATCCAACACTGAAGCTTTCTTT. Translation gives CASSVRAGGSNTEAFF. The rearrangement links TRBV9 to TRBJ1-1; possibly TRBD1 for D (5 bases). V lost 1 base and J 2 bases, leaving 15 bases between the germline ends. Germline CDR1 SGDLS, CDR2 YYNGEE. The CDR3 covers 16 residues.

This chain connects TRBV28 to TRBJ1-1; D ambiguous. CDR3 size: 11 residues. The germline CDR1 and CDR2 sequences are MDHEN and SYDVKM. V lost 7 bases to trimming and J lost 1 base, with 4 bases between them. The CDR3 DNA is TGTGCCAGCATCTCGAACACTGAAGCTTTCTTT. This sequence encodes CASISNTEAFF.

The table lists this clone with a count of one. The V and J genes are TRBV27 and TRBJ1-5; D perhaps matches TRBD1 (5 bases). Germline-derived CDR1 and CDR2 are MNHEY and SMNVEV (reference sequence). The V gene lost 3 bases and the J gene lost 5 bases, with 14 bases spanning the gap. CDR3 length: 15 amino acids. Here the CDR3 reads CASSLGPGGDQPQHF. The CDR3 DNA reads TGTGCCAGCAGTTTGGGACCCGGGGGAGATCAGCCCCAGCATTTT.

The chain is built from TRBV18 and TRBJ1-1; D may be TRBD1 (5 bases). The CDR3 totals 14 residues. Per the germline V gene, CDR1 is KGHSH and CDR2 is LQKENI. With 2 bases removed from V and 4 bases from J, the gap between germline ends came to 11 bases. CDR3 residues: CASSPGGVGTEAFF. In DNA, the CDR3 is TGTGCCAGCTCACCAGGAGGGGTTGGCACTGAAGCTTTCTTT.

This chain joins TRBV7-2 and TRBJ1-2; TRBD1 matches at 7 bases. Losses at the gene ends were 7 bases for V and 8 bases for J; bases not matched to a gene: 13. Germline V CDR1 and CDR2: SGHTA, FQGNSA. This CDR3 spans 14 amino acids. DNA of the CDR3: TGTGCCAGCATCCACGCCGGGACAGAAGGCGGCTACACCTTC. Its protein product is CASIHAGTEGGYTF.

The chain links TRBV9 to TRBJ1-6, with D tentatively TRBD1 (6 bases). With 5 bases removed from V and 3 bases from J, the gap between germline ends came to 9 bases. The CDR3 has 14 residues. Germline V gene data show CDR1 as SGDLS and CDR2 as YYNGEE. This CDR3 is CASRGQSYNSPLHF. In nucleotides, the CDR3 is TGTGCCAGCAGAGGACAGAGCTATAATTCACCCCTCCACTTT.

The chain combines TRBV11-3 with TRBJ1-2; 7 nucleotides align to TRBD1. CDR1 is SGHNT, CDR2 YENEEA, per germline. This CDR3 comprises 13 residues. Trimming took 5 bases from V and 6 from J; bases not matched to a gene: 6. The CDR3 DNA follows: TGTGCCAGCAGCCCCGACAGGGAGGATGGCTACACCTTC. Translation gives CASSPDREDGYTF. Full variable domain (rest looked up from reference TRBV11-3 and TRBJ1-2): EAGVVQSPRYKIIEKKQPVAFWCNPISGHNTLYWYLQNLGQGPELLIRYENEEAVDDSQLPKDRFSAERLKGVDSTLKIQPAELGDSAVYLCASSPDREDGYTFGSGTRLTVV.

The chain has TRBV2 and TRBJ1-1; D might be TRBD1 (5 bases). Trimming took 3 bases from V and 10 from J, leaving 9 bases between them. From germline, CDR1 is SNHLY and CDR2 FYNNEI. This CDR3 has 11 amino acids. The CDR3 coding sequence is TGTGCCAGCAGTGACAGGGTGTCAGCTTTCTTT. It is translated as CASSDRVSAFF.

The chain combines TRBV30 with TRBJ2-3; TRBD2 agrees at 9 bases. Trimming took 0 bases from V and 3 from J; bases not matched to a gene: 4. Germline loops: CDR1 GTSNPN, CDR2 SVGIG (reference sequence). The CDR3 is 15 residues long. The chain's CDR3 is CAWSVGRGGTDTQYF. The CDR3 nucleotides are TGTGCCTGGAGTGTGGGGCGGGGGGGAACAGATACGCAGTATTTT.

The chain carries TRBV2 and TRBJ2-1, with 8 positions matching TRBD1. There are 14 residues in the CDR3. With V trimmed by 4 bases and J by 6 bases, 5 bases remained unmatched. Looked up from germline, CDR1 is SNHLY and CDR2 is FYNNEI. The CDR3 spells CASSGDRGLNEQFF. The CDR3 DNA sequence: TGTGCCAGCAGTGGAGACAGGGGTCTCAATGAGCAGTTCTTC.